This TCR beta chain was identified in a study of T cells in Graves' hyperthyroidism and ophthalmopathy. The study, taken as a whole, reports: Blood also contained most expanded thyroid clonotypes above 0.001. For ophthalmopathy, model prediction preceded onset by a median about 6 months.

Details on this clonotype: No antigen is known for it.

Exclusion of a patient resulted from uncontrolled infection, other autoimmune disease, pregnancy or lactation. Based on clinical symptoms, serum thyroxine and TRAb, thyroid ultrasound and orbital computed tomography, diagnoses were reached. Amplification targeted TCR beta CDR3 regions from RNA transcripts. Researchers ran a first-round RT-PCR on the TCR CDR3 using the HTBI primer set. TCRdb re-called the multiplex PCR reads through MiXCR, storing one row per CDR3 protein. The sample holds 500,000 to 800,000 distinct CDR3 sequences, approximately 42% seen once. The CDR3 has 16 residues. Germline CDR1 and CDR2: SEHNR and FQNEAQ (reference sequence). J was trimmed by 3 bases and V by 5 bases; bases with no gene match: 9.

Sequencing input: peripheral blood or thyroid tissue (not recorded which). This TCR was recovered from an adult man with Graves' disease, either hyperthyroidism or ophthalmopathy (not recorded which). The V call is TRBV7-9, the J call TRBJ2-7; 11 bases line up with TRBD1. CDR3 protein: CASSHSRDRGDYEQYF. In nucleotides, the CDR3 is TGTGCCAGCAGCCACTCCCGGGACAGGGGGGACTACGAGCAGTACTTC.